Listed here is a single T cell receptor beta chain. What it binds is unknown. The sample originates from a study of Graves' ophthalmopathy and Graves' hyperthyroidism. Study-wide points: The majority of expanded thyroid clonotypes above 0.001 frequency also occurred in blood. It was with 70.59% sensitivity and 72% to 75% specificity that the model predicted ophthalmopathy progression.

Losses at the gene ends were 7 bases for V and 7 bases for J; bases not matched to a gene: 7. Germline-derived CDR1 and CDR2 are MNHNY and SVGAGI (reference sequence). This CDR3 comprises 13 residues. Patients in the hyperthyroidism group, adults aged 18 to 65, were newly diagnosed, under 2 months' duration. Exclusion criteria comprised other autoimmune diseases, uncontrolled infections, pregnancy or lactation in patients. The study amplified TCR beta CDR3 regions using RNA transcripts. Following a first-round RT-PCR that used HTBI primers, a second-round multiplex PCR was carried out. TCRdb re-analysed the multiplex PCR reads in MiXCR, keeping a single row per CDR3 protein. The table includes about 550,000 distinct CDR3 sequences, about two fifths detected once.

Sequenced sample: peripheral blood or thyroid tissue (not recorded which). V usage is TRBV6-6 and J usage is TRBJ1-2; 9 bases agree with TRBD1. This sequence was found in an adult man with Graves' hyperthyroidism. CDR3 region: CASTRGTGSGYTF. The CDR3 nucleotides read TGTGCCAGCACTAGGGGGACAGGGTCTGGCTACACCTTC.